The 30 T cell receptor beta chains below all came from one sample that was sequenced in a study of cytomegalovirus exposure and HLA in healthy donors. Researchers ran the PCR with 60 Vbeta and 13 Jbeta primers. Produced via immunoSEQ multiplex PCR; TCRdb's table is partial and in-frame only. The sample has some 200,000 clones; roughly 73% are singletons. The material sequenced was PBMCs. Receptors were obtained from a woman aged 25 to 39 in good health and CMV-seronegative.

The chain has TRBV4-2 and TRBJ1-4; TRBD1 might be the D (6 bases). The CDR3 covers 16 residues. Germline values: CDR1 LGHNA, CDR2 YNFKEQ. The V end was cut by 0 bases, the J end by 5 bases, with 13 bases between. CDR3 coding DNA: TGTGCCAGCAGCCAAGACCAGGGGCAGCCAAATGAAAAACTGTTTTTT. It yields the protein CASSQDQGQPNEKLFF.

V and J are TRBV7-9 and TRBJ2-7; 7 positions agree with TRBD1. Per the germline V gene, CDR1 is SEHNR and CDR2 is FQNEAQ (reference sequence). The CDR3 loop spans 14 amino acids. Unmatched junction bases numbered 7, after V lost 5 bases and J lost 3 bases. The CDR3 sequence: CASSHTGQNYEQYF. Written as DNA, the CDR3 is TGTGCCAGCAGCCACACGGGACAGAACTACGAGCAGTACTTC.

CDR3 sequence reads: CASSERQVRNQPQHF. The CDR3 nucleotides are TGTGCCAGCAGTGAACGGCAGGTTCGAAATCAGCCCCAGCATTTT. The chain joins TRBV2 to TRBJ1-5, with unresolved D. Germline CDR1 and CDR2: SNHLY and FYNNEI. The CDR3 is made up of 15 amino acids. Trimming stripped 2 bases from V and 4 bases from J, with 12 bases between.

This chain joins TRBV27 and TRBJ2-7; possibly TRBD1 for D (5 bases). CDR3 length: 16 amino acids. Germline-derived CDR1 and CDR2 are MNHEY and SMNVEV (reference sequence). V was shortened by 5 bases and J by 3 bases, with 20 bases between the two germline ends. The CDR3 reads CASSQTLGPSLYEQYF. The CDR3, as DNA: TGTGCCAGCAGTCAGACCCTGGGGCCATCACTCTACGAGCAGTACTTC.

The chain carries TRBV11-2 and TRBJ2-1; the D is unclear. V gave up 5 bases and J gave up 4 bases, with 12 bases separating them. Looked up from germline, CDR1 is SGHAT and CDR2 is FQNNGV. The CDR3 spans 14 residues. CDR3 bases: TGTGCCAGCAGCCCGCTAATAGCTTACAATGAGCAGTTCTTC. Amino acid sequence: CASSPLIAYNEQFF. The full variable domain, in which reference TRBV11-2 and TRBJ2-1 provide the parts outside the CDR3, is EAGVAQSPRYKIIEKRQSVAFWCNPISGHATLYWYQQILGQGPKLLIQFQNNGVVDDSQLPKDRFSAERLKGVDSTLKIQPAKLEDSAVYLCASSPLIAYNEQFFGPGTRLTVL.

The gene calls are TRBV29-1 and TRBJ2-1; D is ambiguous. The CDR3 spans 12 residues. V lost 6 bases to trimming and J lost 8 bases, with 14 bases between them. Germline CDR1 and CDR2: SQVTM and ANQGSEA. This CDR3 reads CSVAISDDEQFF. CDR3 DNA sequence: TGCAGCGTCGCCATTAGTGATGATGAGCAGTTCTTC.

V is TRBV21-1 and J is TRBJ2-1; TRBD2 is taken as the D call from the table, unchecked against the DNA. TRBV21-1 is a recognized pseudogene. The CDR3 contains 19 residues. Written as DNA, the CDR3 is TGTGCCAGCAGCAAAGAATGGCCAGAACTAGCCCCCATAGACAATGAGCAGTTCTTC. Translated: CASSKEWPELAPIDNEQFF.

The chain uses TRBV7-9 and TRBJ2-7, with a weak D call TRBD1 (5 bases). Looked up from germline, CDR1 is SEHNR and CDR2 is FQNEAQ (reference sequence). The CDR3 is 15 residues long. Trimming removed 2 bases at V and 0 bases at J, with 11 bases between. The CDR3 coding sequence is TGTGCCAGCAGCTTATCCGCAGGGCTCTCCTACGAGCAGTACTTC. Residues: CASSLSAGLSYEQYF.

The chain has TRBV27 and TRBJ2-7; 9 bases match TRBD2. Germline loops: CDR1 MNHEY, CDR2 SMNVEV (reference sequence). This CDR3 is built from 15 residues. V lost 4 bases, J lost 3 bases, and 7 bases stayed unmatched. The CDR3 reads CASSSLAGAVYEQYF. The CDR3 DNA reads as TGTGCCAGCAGTTCCTTAGCGGGAGCGGTCTACGAGCAGTACTTC.

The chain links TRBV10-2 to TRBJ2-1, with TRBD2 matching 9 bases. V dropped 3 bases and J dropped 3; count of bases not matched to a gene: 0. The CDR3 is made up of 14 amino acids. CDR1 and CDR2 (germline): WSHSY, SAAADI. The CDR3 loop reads CASSDSGGYNEQFF. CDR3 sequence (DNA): TGCGCCAGCAGTGATAGCGGGGGCTACAATGAGCAGTTCTTC.

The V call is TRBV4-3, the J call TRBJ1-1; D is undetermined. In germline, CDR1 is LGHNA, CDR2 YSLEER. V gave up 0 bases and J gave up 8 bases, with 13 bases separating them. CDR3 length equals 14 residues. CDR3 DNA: TGCGCCAGCAGCCAAGAGCGGGAAAGCCTCGAAGCTTTCTTT. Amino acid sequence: CASSQERESLEAFF.

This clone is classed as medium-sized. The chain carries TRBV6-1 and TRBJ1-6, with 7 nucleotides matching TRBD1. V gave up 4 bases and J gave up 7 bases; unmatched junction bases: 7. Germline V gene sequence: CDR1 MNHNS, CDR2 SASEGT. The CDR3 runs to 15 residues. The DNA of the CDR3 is TGTGCCAGCAGTGCGAGCGCAGGGGGAAATTCACCCCTCCACTTT. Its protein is CASSASAGGNSPLHF.

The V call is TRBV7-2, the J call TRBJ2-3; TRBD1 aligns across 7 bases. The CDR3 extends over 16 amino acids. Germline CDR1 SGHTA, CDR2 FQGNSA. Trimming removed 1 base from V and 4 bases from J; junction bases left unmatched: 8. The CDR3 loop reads CASSLGGGRGADTQYF. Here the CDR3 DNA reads TGTGCCAGCAGCTTAGGAGGGGGCAGGGGTGCAGATACGCAGTATTTT.

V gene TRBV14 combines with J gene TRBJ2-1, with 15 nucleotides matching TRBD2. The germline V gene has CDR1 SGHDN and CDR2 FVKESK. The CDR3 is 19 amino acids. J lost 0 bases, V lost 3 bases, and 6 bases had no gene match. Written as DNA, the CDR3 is TGTGCCAGCAGCCAGACGGGACTAGCGGGGGGCCGCTCCTACAATGAGCAGTTCTTC. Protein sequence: CASSQTGLAGGRSYNEQFF. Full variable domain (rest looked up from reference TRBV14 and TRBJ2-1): EAGVTQFPSHSVIEKGQTVTLRCDPISGHDNLYWYRRVMGKEIKFLLHFVKESKQDESGMPNNRFLAERTGGTYSTLKVQPAELEDSGVYFCASSQTGLAGGRSYNEQFFGPGTRLTVL.

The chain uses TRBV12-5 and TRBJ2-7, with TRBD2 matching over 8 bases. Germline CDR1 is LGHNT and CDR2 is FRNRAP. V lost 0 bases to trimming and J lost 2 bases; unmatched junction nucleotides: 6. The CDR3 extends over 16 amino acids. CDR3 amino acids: CASGLVLSSGTYEQYF. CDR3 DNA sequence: TGTGCTAGTGGTTTGGTACTAAGTAGCGGGACCTACGAGCAGTACTTC.

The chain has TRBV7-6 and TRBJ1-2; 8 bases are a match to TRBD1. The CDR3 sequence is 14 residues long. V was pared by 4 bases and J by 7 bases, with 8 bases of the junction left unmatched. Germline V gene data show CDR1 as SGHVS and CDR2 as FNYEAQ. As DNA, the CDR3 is TGTGCCAGCAGCTCAGGACAGGGTGGGGGTGGCTACACCTTC. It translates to CASSSGQGGGGYTF.

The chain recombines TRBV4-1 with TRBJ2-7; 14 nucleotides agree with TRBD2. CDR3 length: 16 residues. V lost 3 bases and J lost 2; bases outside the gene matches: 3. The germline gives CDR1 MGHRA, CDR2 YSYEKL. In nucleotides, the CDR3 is TGCGCCAGCAGCCATGGGACTAGCGGGAGAACCTACGAGCAGTACTTC. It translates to CASSHGTSGRTYEQYF.

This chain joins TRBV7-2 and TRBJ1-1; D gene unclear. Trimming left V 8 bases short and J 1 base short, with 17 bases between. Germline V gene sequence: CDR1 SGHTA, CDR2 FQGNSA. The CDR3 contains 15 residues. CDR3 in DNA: TGTGCCAGCGGGAGATCGTGGGCCGCGAACACTGAAGCTTTCTTT. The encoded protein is CASGRSWAANTEAFF.

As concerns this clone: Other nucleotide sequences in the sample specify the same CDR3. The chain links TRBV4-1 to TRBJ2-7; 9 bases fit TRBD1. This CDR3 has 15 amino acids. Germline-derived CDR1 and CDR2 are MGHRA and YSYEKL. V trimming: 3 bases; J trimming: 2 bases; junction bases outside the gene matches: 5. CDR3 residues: CASSQGRQGAYEQYF. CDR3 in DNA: TGCGCCAGCAGCCAGGGCCGACAGGGGGCCTACGAGCAGTACTTC.

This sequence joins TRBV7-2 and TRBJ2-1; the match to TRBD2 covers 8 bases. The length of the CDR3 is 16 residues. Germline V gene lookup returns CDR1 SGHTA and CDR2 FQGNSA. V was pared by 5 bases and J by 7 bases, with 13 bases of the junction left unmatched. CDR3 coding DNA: TGTGCCAGCAGCCCCCGTCCGAGCGGGGGAGGGAATGAGCAGTTCTTC. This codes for CASSPRPSGGGNEQFF.

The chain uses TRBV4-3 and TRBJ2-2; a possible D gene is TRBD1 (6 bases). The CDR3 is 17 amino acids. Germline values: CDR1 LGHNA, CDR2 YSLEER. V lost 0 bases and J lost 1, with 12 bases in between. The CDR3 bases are TGCGCCAGCAGCCAAGATCTCGGCAGGGGGAACACCGGGGAGCTGTTTTTT. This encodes CASSQDLGRGNTGELFF.

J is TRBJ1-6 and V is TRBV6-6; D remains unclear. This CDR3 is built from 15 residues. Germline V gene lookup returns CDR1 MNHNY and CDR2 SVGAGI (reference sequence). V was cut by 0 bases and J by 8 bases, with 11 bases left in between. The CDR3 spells CASSYSPGADSPLHF. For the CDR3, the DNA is TGTGCCAGCAGTTACTCCCCAGGAGCGGATTCACCCCTCCACTTT.

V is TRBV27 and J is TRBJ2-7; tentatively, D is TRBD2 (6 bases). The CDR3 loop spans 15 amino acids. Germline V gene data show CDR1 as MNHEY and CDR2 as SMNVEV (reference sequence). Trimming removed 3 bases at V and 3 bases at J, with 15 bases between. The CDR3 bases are TGTGCCAGCAGTTTCGGGGGTCCGTTCTTCTACGAGCAGTACTTC. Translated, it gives CASSFGGPFFYEQYF.

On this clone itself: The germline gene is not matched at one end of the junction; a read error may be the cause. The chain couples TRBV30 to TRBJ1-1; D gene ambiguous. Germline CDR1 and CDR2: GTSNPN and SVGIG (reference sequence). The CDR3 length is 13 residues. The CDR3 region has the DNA TGTGCCTGGGCGCTTAGAGGGAACACTGAAGTTTTCTTT. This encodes CAWALRGNTEVFF. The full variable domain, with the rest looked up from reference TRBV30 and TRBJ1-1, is SQTIHQWPATLVQPVGSPLSLECTVEGTSNPNLYWYRQAAGRGLQLLFYSVGIGQISSEVPQNLSASRPQDRQFILSSKKLLLSDSGFYLCAWALRGNTEVFFGQGTRLTVV.

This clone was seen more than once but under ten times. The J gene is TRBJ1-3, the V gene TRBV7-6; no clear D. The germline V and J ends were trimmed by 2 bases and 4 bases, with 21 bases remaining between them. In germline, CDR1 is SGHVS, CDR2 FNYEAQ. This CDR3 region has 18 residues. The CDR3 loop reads CASSLLITRGNTGNTIYF. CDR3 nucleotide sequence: TGTGCCAGCAGCTTATTAATTACGCGCGGGAACACGGGAAACACCATATATTTT.

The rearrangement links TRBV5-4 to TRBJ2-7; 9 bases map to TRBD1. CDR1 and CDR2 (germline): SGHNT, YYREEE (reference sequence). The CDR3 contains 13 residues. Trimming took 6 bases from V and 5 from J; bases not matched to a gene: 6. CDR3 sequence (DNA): TGTGCCAGCAACCAAGGGACAGGGAACGAGCAGTACTTC. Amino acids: CASNQGTGNEQYF.

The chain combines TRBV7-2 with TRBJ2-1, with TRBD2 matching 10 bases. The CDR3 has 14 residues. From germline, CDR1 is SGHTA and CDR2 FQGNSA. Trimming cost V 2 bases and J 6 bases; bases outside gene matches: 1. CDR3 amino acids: CASSLTSGINEQFF. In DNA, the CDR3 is TGTGCCAGCAGCTTAACTAGCGGGATCAATGAGCAGTTCTTC. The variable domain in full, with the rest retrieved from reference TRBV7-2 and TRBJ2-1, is GAGVSQSPSNKVTEKGKDVELRCDPISGHTALYWYRQSLGQGLEFLIYFQGNSAPDKSGLPSDRFSAERTGGSVSTLTIQRTQQEDSAVYLCASSLTSGINEQFFGPGTRLTVL.

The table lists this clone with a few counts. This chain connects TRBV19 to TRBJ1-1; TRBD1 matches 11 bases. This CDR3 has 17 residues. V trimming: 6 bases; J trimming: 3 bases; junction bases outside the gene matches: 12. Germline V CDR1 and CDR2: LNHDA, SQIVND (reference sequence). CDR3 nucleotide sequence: TGTGCCAGTAGACCCCGGGACAGGGGGGAGCTATACACTGAAGCTTTCTTT. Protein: CASRPRDRGELYTEAFF.

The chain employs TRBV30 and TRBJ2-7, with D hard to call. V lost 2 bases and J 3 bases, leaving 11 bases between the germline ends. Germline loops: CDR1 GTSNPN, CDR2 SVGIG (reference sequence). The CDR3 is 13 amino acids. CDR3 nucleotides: TGTGCCTGGAGTCCCGGCGACTTCTACGAGCAGTACTTC. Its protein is CAWSPGDFYEQYF.

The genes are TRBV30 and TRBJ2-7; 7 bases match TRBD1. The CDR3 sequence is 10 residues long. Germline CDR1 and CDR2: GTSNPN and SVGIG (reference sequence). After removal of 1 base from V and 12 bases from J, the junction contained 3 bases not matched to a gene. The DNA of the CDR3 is TGTGCCTGGAGTGGAGGGGGCTGGTACTTC. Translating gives CAWSGGGWYF.